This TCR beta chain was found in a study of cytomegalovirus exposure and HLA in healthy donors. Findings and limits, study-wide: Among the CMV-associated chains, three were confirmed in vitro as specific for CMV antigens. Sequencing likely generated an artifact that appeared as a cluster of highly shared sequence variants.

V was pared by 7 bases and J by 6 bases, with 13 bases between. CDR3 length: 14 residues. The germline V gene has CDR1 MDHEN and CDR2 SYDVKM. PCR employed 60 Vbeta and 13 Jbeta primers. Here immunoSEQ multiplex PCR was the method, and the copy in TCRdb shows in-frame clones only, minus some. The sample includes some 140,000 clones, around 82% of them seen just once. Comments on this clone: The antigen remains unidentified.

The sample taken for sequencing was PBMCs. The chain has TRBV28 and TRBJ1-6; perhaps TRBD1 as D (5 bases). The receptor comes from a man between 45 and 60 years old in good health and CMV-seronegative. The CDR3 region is CASTLTASNSPLHF. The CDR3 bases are TGTGCCAGCACCCTGACAGCCAGTAATTCACCCCTCCACTTT.